This section outlines one T cell receptor (beta chain) sequence together with its context. TCRdb keeps only in-frame clones here, not all; method: immunoSEQ multiplex PCR. The table records roughly 380,000 clones, 80% to 90% of them present only once. The data originate from a study of Ad26.COV2.S vaccination and SARS-CoV-2 variants. Treatment meaning: 15 to 20 received Ad26.COV2.S at low or high dose, single or two shots; about 5 received placebo; per-sample allocation not given. The samples date from day 63 after the first vaccine or placebo injection. Within Boston, the person who donated was an adult of 18-55 years. The CDR3 covers 16 residues. From germline, CDR1 is KGHSH and CDR2 LQKENI. V dropped 4 bases and J dropped 4; count of bases not matched to a gene: 8.

The receptor was derived from a person between 18 and 65 years old who received the Ad26.COV2.S COVID-19 vaccine or a placebo. Material: peripheral blood, obtained in a trial of Ad26.COV2.S vaccine versus placebo. This rearrangement joins TRBV18 to TRBJ1-1; TRBD1 matches at 11 bases. The CDR3 DNA follows: TGTGCCAGCTCACAAAACCAAGGGACAGGGGGCACTGAAGCTTTCTTT. It codes for CASSQNQGTGGTEAFF.